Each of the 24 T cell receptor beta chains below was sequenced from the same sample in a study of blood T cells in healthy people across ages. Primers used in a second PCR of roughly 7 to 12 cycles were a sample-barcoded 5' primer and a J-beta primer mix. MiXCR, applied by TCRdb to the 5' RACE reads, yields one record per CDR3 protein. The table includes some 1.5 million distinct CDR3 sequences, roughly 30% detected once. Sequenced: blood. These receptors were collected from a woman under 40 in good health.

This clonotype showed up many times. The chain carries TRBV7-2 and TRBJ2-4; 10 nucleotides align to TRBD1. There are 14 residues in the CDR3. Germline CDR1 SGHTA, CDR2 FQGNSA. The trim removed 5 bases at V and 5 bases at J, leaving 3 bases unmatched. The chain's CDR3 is CASSLGTGENIQYF. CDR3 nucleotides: TGTGCCAGCAGCCTCGGGACAGGGGAAAACATTCAGTACTTC.

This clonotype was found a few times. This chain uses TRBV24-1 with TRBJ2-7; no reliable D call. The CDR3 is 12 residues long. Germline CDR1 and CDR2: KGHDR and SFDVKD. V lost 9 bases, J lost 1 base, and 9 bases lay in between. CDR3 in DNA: TGTGCCACCCAAGAAGAATCCTACGAGCAGTACTTC. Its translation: CATQEESYEQYF.

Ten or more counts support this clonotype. CDR3 DNA sequence: TGTGCCATCAGTGATGCGGGAGAGACTGAGCAGTTCTTC. Amino acid sequence: CAISDAGETEQFF. The chain recombines TRBV10-3 with TRBJ2-1; 7 bases align to TRBD2. This CDR3 has 13 amino acids. The germline V gene encodes CDR1 ENHRY and CDR2 SYGVKD. Trimming removed 3 bases from V and 9 bases from J; junction bases left unmatched: 5.

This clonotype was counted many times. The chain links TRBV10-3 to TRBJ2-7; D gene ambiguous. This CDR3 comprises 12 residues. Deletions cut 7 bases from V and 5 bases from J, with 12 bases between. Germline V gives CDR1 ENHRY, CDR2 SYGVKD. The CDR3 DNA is TGTGCCATCACGGGTAATTTGCACGAGCAGTACTTC. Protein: CAITGNLHEQYF.

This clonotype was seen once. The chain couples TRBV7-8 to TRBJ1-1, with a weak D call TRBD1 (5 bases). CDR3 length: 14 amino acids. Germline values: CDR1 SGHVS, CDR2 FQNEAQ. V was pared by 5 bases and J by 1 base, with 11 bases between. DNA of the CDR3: TGTGCCAGCAGCCGACCCACAGGGAACACTGAAGCTTTCTTT. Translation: CASSRPTGNTEAFF.

For the CDR3, the DNA is TGTGCCAGCCCTAGGAACACTGAAGCTTTCTTT. Its translation: CASPRNTEAFF. This rearrangement joins TRBV2 to TRBJ1-1, with unresolved D. The germline V and J ends were trimmed by 8 bases and 1 base, with 5 bases remaining between them. The CDR3 runs to 11 residues. Looked up from germline, CDR1 is SNHLY and CDR2 is FYNNEI.

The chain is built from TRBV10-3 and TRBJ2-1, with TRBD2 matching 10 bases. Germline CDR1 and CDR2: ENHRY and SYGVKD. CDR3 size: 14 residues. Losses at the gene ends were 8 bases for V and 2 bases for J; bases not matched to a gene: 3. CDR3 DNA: TGTGCCATCTTAGCGGGGGGACCCTACAATGAGCAGTTCTTC. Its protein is CAILAGGPYNEQFF.

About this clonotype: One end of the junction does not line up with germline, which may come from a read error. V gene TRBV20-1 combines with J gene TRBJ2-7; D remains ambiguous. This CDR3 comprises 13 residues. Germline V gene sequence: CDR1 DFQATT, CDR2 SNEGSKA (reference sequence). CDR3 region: CSARGWISYEQYF. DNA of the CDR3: TGCAGTGCCAGAGGATGGATCTCCTACGAGCAGTACTTC.

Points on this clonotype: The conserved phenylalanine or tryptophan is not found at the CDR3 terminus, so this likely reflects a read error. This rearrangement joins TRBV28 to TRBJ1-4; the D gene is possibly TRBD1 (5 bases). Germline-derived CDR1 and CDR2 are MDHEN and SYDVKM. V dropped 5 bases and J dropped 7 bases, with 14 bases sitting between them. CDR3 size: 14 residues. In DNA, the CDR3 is TGTGCCAGCAGTGACGGGACGAGTGGTGAAAAACTGTTTTTG. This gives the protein CASSDGTSGEKLFL.

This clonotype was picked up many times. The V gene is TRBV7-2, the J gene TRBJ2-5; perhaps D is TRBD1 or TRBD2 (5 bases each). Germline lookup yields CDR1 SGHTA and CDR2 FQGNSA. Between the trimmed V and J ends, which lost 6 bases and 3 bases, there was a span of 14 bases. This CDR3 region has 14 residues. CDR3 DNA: TGTGCCAGCAGGAGGGACGGCAGGGAAGAGACCCAGTACTTC. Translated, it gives CASRRDGREETQYF.

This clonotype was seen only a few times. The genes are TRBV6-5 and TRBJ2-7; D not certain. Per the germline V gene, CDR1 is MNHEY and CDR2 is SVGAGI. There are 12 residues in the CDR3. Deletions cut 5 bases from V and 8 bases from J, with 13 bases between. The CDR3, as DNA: TGTGCCAGCAGTGCAGGACGCAGCCAGCAGTACTTC. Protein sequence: CASSAGRSQQYF.

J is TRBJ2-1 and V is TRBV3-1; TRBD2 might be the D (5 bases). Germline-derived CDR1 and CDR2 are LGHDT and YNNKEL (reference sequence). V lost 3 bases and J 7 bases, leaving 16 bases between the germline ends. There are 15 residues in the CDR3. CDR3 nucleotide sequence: TGTGCCAGCAGCCAGACCCCGAACGGGGAGAATGAGCAGTTCTTC. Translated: CASSQTPNGENEQFF.

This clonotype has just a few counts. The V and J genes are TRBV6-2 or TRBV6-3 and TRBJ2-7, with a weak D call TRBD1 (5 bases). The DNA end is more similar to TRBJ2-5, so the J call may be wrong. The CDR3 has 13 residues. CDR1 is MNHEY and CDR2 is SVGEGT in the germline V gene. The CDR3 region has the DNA TGTGCCAGCAGTTATGGGGCTCCAGAGACCCAGTACTTC. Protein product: CASSYGAPETQYF.

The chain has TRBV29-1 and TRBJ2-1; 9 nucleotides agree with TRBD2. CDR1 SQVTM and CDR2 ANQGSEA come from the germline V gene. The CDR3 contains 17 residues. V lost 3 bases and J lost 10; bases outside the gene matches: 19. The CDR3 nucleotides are TGCAGCGTTGATGACCCACCAGTAGCGGGGGCCCTTATGGAGCAGTTCTTC. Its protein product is CSVDDPPVAGALMEQFF.

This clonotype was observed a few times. The CDR3 coding sequence is TGCAGTGCTAGCCGACAGTTGATCCCCTATAATTCACCCCTCCACTTT. Protein sequence: CSASRQLIPYNSPLHF. The V call is TRBV20-1, the J call TRBJ1-6; maybe TRBD1 (5 bases). V was pared by 3 bases and J by 2 bases, with 14 bases between. The CDR3 has 16 amino acids. Germline values: CDR1 DFQATT, CDR2 SNEGSKA (reference sequence).

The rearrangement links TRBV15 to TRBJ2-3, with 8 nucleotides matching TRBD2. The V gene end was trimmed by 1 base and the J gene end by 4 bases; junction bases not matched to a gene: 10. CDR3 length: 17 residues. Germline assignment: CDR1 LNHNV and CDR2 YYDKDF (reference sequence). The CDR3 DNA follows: TGTGCCACCAGCAGAGGTGGTGGCGCGGGAGGAGCAGATACGCAGTATTTT. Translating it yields CATSRGGGAGGADTQYF.

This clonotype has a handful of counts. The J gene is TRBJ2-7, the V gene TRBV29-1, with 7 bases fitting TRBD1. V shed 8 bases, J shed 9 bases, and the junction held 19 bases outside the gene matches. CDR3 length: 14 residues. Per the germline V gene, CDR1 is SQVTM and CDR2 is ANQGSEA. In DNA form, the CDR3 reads TGCAGCATTGTCGGGGACAGTGTGGGATCTGGGCAGTACTTC. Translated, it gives CSIVGDSVGSGQYF.

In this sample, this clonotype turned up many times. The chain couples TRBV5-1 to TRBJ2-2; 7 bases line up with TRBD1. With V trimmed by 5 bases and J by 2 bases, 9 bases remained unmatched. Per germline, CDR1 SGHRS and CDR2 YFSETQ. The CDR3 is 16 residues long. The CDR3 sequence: CASSLFGQANTGELFF. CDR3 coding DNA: TGCGCCAGCAGTTTGTTCGGACAGGCAAACACCGGGGAGCTGTTTTTT.

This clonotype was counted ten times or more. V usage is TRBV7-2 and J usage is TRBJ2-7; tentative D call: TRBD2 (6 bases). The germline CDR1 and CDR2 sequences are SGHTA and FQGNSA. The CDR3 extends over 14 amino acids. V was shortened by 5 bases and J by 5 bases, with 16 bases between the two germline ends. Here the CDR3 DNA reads TGTGCCAGCAGCCAAACACTAGCTCCCAACGAGCAGTACTTC. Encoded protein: CASSQTLAPNEQYF.

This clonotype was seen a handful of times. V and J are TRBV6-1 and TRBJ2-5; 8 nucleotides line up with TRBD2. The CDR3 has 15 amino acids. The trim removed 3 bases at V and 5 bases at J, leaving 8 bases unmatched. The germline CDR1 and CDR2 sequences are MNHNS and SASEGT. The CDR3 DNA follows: TGTGCCAGCAGTGAGGGCGGGGGGCGCGGGGAGACCCAGTACTTC. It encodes CASSEGGGRGETQYF.

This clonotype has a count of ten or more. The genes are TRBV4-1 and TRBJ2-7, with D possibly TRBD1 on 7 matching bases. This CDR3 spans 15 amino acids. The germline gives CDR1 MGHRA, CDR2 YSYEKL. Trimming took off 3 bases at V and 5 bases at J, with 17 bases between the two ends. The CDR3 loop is CASSHVQGRLDEQYF. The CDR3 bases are TGCGCCAGCAGCCATGTACAGGGGAGGCTGGACGAGCAGTACTTC.

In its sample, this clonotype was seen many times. The CDR3 DNA sequence: TGTGCCACCAGCTGGCGGGTAAAATACAATGAGCAGTTCTTC. It codes for CATSWRVKYNEQFF. The chain couples TRBV15 to TRBJ2-1, with D perhaps TRBD2 (5 bases). CDR3 size: 14 residues. CDR1 and CDR2 from the germline V gene are LNHNV and YYDKDF (reference sequence). V lost 5 bases and J lost 4, with 12 bases in between.

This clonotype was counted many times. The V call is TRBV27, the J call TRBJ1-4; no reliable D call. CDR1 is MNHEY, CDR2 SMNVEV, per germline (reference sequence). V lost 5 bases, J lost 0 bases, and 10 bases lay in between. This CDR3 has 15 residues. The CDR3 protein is CASSPRRSTNEKLFF. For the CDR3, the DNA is TGTGCCAGCAGTCCCCGACGGTCAACTAATGAAAAACTGTTTTTT.

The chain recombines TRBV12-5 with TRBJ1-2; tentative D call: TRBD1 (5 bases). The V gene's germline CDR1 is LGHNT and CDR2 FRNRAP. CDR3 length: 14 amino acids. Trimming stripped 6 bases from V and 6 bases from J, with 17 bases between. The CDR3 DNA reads TGTGCTAGTGGCTCGCCTCCGGCCAGGGATGGCTACACCTTC. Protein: CASGSPPARDGYTF.